This T cell receptor beta chain came from a study of blood T cell repertoires in COVID-19. Study context: Italy, Spain and the United States were the sources of the convalescent and acute COVID-19 samples. T cells, B-cell-depleted T cells, or PBMCs provided the cDNA or gDNA that served as material.

Study processing details: Estimated nucleated cell counts came from reference gene primer amplification. Repertoires were generated with immunoSEQ multiplex PCR, while TCRdb's copy carries only in-frame clones and drops some. V and J calls and clone size are as listed in that table; D and trimming were resolved from the DNA. Of some 100,000 clones in the sample, 75% to 85% were seen once. Between the trimmed V and J ends, which lost 6 bases and 0 bases, there was a span of 17 bases. This CDR3 comprises 15 residues. CDR1 is SQVTM and CDR2 is ANQGSEA in the germline V gene. The clonotype originates from a human donor in a cohort sampled during active COVID-19. This rearrangement joins TRBV29-1 to TRBJ1-1; a weak D match, TRBD1 (6 bases). The source material was peripheral blood. CDR3 residues: CSVQPGQFMNTEAFF. The CDR3 DNA reads TGCAGCGTACAGCCGGGACAATTCATGAACACTGAAGCTTTCTTT.